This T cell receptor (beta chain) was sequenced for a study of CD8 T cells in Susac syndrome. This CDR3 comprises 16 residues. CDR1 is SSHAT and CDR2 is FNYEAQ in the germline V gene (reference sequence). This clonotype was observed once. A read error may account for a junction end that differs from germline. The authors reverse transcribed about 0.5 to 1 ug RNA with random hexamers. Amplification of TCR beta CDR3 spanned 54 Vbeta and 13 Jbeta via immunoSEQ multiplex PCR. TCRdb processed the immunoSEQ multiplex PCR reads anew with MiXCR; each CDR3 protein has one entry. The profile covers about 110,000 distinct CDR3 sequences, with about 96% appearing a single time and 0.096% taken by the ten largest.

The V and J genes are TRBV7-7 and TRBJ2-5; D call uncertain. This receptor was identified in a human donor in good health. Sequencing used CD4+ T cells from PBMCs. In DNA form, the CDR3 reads TGTGCTAGCAGCTTAGGAACCACCCGCGGCCAAGAGACCCAGTACTTC. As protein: CASSLGTTRGQETQYF.